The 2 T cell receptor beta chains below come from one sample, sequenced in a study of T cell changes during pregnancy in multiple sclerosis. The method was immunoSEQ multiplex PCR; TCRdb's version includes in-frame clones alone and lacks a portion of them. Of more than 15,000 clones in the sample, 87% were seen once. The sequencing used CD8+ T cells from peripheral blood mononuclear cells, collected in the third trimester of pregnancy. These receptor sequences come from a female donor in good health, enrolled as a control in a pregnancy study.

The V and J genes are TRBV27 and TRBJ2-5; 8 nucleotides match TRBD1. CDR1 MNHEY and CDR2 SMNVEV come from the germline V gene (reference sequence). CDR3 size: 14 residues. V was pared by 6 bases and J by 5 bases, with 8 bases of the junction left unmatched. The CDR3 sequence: CASRVETGGETQYF. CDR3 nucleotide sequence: TGTGCCAGCAGGGTCGAAACAGGGGGTGAGACCCAGTACTTC.

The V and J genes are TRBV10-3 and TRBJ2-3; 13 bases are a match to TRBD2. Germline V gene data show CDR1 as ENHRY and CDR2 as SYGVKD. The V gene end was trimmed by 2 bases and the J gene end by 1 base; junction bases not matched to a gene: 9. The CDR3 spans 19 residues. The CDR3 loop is CAISETSGRVLIGTDTQYF. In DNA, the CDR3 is TGTGCCATCAGTGAGACTAGCGGGAGGGTTTTAATCGGCACAGATACGCAGTATTTT.